In this sample, the clone carrying this T cell receptor (beta chain) turned up many times. Its antigen is currently unknown. Per germline, CDR1 SGHRS and CDR2 YFSETQ. V was pared by 0 bases and J by 6 bases, with 10 bases between. The CDR3 is 14 amino acids. Making use of molecular barcodes, quantitative 5'-RACE generated TCR beta libraries. A single record per CDR3 protein comes from TCRdb applying MiXCR to the 5' RACE reads. The top ten hold 25% to 30% of the sample, which has around 160,000 distinct CDR3 sequences, approximately 10% seen once. The sample is drawn from a study of CD8 T cells in ankylosing spondylitis. Study results and limitations: Several highly homologous variants made up a TCR beta motif, and this motif appeared characteristic of ankylosing spondylitis blood. Significant enrichment of disease-linked clones was reportedly seen in matched ankylosing spondylitis synovial fluid. Previous work reported some of these motif variants in the synovial fluid and blood of reactive arthritis.

The rearrangement joins TRBV5-1 to TRBJ2-1; TRBD1 might be the D (6 bases). The clonotype comes from a male donor with ankylosing spondylitis or in good health (not recorded which). The sample taken for sequencing was blood, either unsorted or a sorted T cell fraction (not recorded which). CDR3 region: CASSLAGRGNEQFF. DNA for the CDR3: TGCGCCAGCAGCTTGGCCGGCAGGGGCAATGAGCAGTTCTTC.